These 27 T cell receptor beta chains came from one sample sequenced in a study of blood T cell repertoires in COVID-19. TCRdb's table, derived via immunoSEQ multiplex PCR, lists solely in-frame clones and lacks some. The sample lists roughly 170,000 clones; approximately 87% were seen once. Sequences were obtained from PBMCs or T cells enriched from blood (not recorded which). These receptors were collected from a woman in her 50s who had recovered from COVID-19.

The chain combines TRBV7-2 with TRBJ1-1; D perhaps matches TRBD1 (6 bases). V lost 1 base and J 10 bases, leaving 13 bases between the germline ends. The CDR3 length is 13 residues. Looked up from germline, CDR1 is SGHTA and CDR2 is FQGNSA. The CDR3 protein is CASSLGVQGRAFF. The CDR3 DNA reads TGTGCCAGCAGCTTAGGGGTACAGGGCCGAGCTTTCTTT.

This clone came up once. This chain joins TRBV3-1 (or the pseudogene TRBV3-2) and TRBJ1-1; TRBD1 matches at 7 bases. Germline V gives CDR1 LGHDT, CDR2 YNNKEL (reference sequence). The CDR3 extends over 14 amino acids. Losses at the gene ends were 4 bases for V and 4 bases for J; bases not matched to a gene: 6. The CDR3: CASSPGQAGTEAFF. The CDR3 nucleotides are TGTGCCAGCAGCCCCGGACAGGCGGGCACTGAAGCTTTCTTT.

The chain links TRBV30 to TRBJ1-4, with a tentative D call TRBD1 (5 bases). Germline V gene data show CDR1 as GTSNPN and CDR2 as SVGIG (reference sequence). This CDR3 region has 13 residues. Deletions cut 2 bases from V and 8 bases from J, with 12 bases between. CDR3 nucleotides: TGTGCCTGGAGTTCTGGGGCGGCGGAAAAACTGTTTTTT. Protein product: CAWSSGAAEKLFF.

The rearrangement joins TRBV4-3 to TRBJ1-5; the D gene is possibly TRBD1 (6 bases). Trimming removed 3 bases at V and 5 bases at J, with 11 bases between. Germline V lookup: CDR1 LGHNA, CDR2 YSLEER. This CDR3 comprises 14 residues. The CDR3 loop is CASSHRGGDQPQHF. CDR3 nucleotide sequence: TGCGCCAGCAGCCATAGGGGGGGAGATCAGCCCCAGCATTTT.

The chain combines TRBV20-1 with TRBJ1-2; perhaps TRBD1 as D (6 bases). The CDR3 is made up of 11 amino acids. Germline-derived CDR1 and CDR2 are DFQATT and SNEGSKA (reference sequence). V lost 1 base and J lost 6, with 6 bases in between. The CDR3 nucleotides are TGCAGTGCTAGAGCAGGGGATGGCTACACCTTC. Its protein product is CSARAGDGYTF.

V usage is TRBV9 and J usage is TRBJ2-1; TRBD2 aligns across 7 bases. Germline V gene data show CDR1 as SGDLS and CDR2 as YYNGEE. There are 16 residues in the CDR3. J lost 2 bases, V lost 0 bases, and 5 bases had no gene match. CDR3 DNA sequence: TGTGCCAGCAGCGTAGGGTCGCTAGCGGCCTACAATGAGCAGTTCTTC. It specifies CASSVGSLAAYNEQFF.

CDR3 coding DNA: TGTGCCAGCACTGGACAGGGGAACACTGAAGCTTTCTTT. Encoded protein: CASTGQGNTEAFF. The rearrangement joins TRBV2 to TRBJ1-1; 8 bases map to TRBD1. After removal of 7 bases from V and 1 base from J, the junction contained 2 bases not matched to a gene. Germline values: CDR1 SNHLY, CDR2 FYNNEI. The CDR3 runs to 13 residues.

V is TRBV27 and J is TRBJ2-7, with 10 bases that match TRBD2. V lost 7 bases to trimming and J lost 3 bases; unmatched junction nucleotides: 9. The CDR3 contains 15 residues. Germline values: CDR1 MNHEY, CDR2 SMNVEV (reference sequence). CDR3 nucleotides: TGTGCCAGCACCCCACGGGCTAGCGGGAGCTACGAGCAGTACGTC. It encodes CASTPRASGSYEQYV.

This clone was found once. The chain uses TRBV20-1 and TRBJ1-2; D ambiguous. Germline values: CDR1 DFQATT, CDR2 SNEGSKA (reference sequence). Trimming stripped 6 bases from V and 8 bases from J, with 13 bases between. The CDR3 is 11 amino acids. The CDR3: CSAPLVRGYTF. DNA for the CDR3: TGCAGTGCCCCCTTAGTCAGGGGCTACACCTTC.

Points on this clone: This sample also contains other DNA sequences that code for the same CDR3. This chain uses TRBV18 with TRBJ1-5, with D possibly TRBD1 on 5 matching bases. Looked up from germline, CDR1 is KGHSH and CDR2 is LQKENI. The CDR3 is made up of 13 amino acids. V lost 3 bases and J lost 5, with 8 bases in between. DNA for the CDR3: TGTGCCAGCTCACCGGGCAGGGATCAGCCCCAGCATTTT. This translates into CASSPGRDQPQHF.

This clone was seen a few times. The chain uses TRBV29-1 and TRBJ1-1; D unclear. V was trimmed by 3 bases and J by 1 base, leaving 12 bases between them. The CDR3 is made up of 14 amino acids. Per the germline V gene, CDR1 is SQVTM and CDR2 is ANQGSEA. The CDR3 DNA follows: TGCAGCGTTGAGAAGGAGGCGTCGAACACTGAAGCTTTCTTT. It encodes CSVEKEASNTEAFF.

CDR3 coding DNA: TGCGCCAGCAGCTGGGAGACAGGGTATGCAGCTTTCTTT. It translates to CASSWETGYAAFF. The rearrangement uses TRBV5-1 and TRBJ1-1; TRBD1 aligns across 7 bases. This CDR3 is 13 amino acids long. Germline loops: CDR1 SGHRS, CDR2 YFSETQ. After removal of 3 bases from V and 10 bases from J, the junction contained 9 bases not matched to a gene.

This chain links TRBV19 with TRBJ1-1; D remains ambiguous. The CDR3 length is 14 residues. Germline CDR1 and CDR2: LNHDA and SQIVND (reference sequence). Trimming pared 6 bases from V and 5 bases from J, leaving 16 bases between. The CDR3 DNA is TGTGCCAGTAGGGAGATGGGAGGGTCGACTGAAGCTTTCTTT. Protein sequence: CASREMGGSTEAFF.

This chain links TRBV5-6 with TRBJ2-5; a possible D gene is TRBD2 (6 bases). Germline values: CDR1 SGHDT, CDR2 YYEEEE. Deletions cut 3 bases from V and 1 base from J, with 10 bases between. This CDR3 is built from 14 residues. The CDR3: CASSSGTVQETQYF. Written as DNA, the CDR3 is TGTGCCAGCAGCTCCGGGACTGTCCAAGAGACCCAGTACTTC.

This clone appeared once. This sequence joins TRBV18 and TRBJ1-1, with D tentatively TRBD1 (6 bases). The germline gives CDR1 KGHSH, CDR2 LQKENI. CDR3 length: 17 amino acids. The germline V and J ends were trimmed by 1 base and 1 base, with 16 bases remaining between them. Here the CDR3 reads CASSPLALGTPNTEAFF. The CDR3 DNA is TGTGCCAGCTCACCACTGGCCCTGGGGACACCGAACACTGAAGCTTTCTTT.

Here the CDR3 reads CAWSDRPNQPQHF. In DNA form, the CDR3 reads TGTGCCTGGTCCGACAGGCCCAATCAGCCCCAGCATTTT. The V gene is TRBV30, the J gene TRBJ1-5, with a tentative D call TRBD1 (6 bases). Germline CDR1 and CDR2: GTSNPN and SVGIG (reference sequence). CDR3 length: 13 residues. The V end was cut by 5 bases, the J end by 3 bases, with 11 bases between.

The rearrangement uses TRBV11-2 and TRBJ1-1; the match to TRBD1 covers 9 bases. Germline trimming cut 5 bases from V and 4 bases from J; bases unmatched to any gene: 11. The CDR3 loop spans 16 amino acids. Germline V lookup: CDR1 SGHAT, CDR2 FQNNGV. The DNA of the CDR3 is TGTGCCAGCAGCACCTACGCCGGGACAGGGAGCACTGAAGCTTTCTTT. As protein: CASSTYAGTGSTEAFF. Full variable domain (outside the CDR3, taken from reference TRBV11-2 and TRBJ1-1): EAGVAQSPRYKIIEKRQSVAFWCNPISGHATLYWYQQILGQGPKLLIQFQNNGVVDDSQLPKDRFSAERLKGVDSTLKIQPAKLEDSAVYLCASSTYAGTGSTEAFFGQGTRLTVV.

J is TRBJ1-2 and V is TRBV29-1; D is unclear. The CDR3 runs to 10 residues. Germline values: CDR1 SQVTM, CDR2 ANQGSEA. Here the CDR3 DNA reads TGCCAAGAGGGCGGCTATGGCTACACCTTC. This encodes CQEGGYGYTF.

This chain connects TRBV7-3 to TRBJ2-2, with a possible D match to TRBD2 (6 bases). The CDR3 runs 14 residues. Germline V lookup: CDR1 SGHTA, CDR2 FQGTGA. Trimming removed 5 bases from V and 1 base from J, with 8 bases in between. The CDR3 region is CASSLGGNTGELFF. In nucleotides, the CDR3 is TGTGCCAGCAGCCTCGGGGGGAACACCGGGGAGCTGTTTTTT.

The chain links TRBV28 to TRBJ2-7, with TRBD2 matching 8 bases. The V gene end was trimmed by 2 bases and the J gene end by 5 bases; junction bases not matched to a gene: 8. This CDR3 region has 15 residues. CDR1 and CDR2 (germline): MDHEN, SYDVKM. This CDR3 is CASSLSVSGANEQYV. The CDR3 DNA is TGTGCCAGCAGTTTAAGTGTTAGCGGGGCTAACGAGCAGTACGTC.

The rearrangement links TRBV11-3 to TRBJ2-1; 8 positions match TRBD1. Germline trimming cut 5 bases from V and 8 bases from J; bases unmatched to any gene: 11. The CDR3 sequence is 15 residues long. The germline CDR1 and CDR2 sequences are SGHNT and YENEEA. The CDR3 DNA sequence: TGTGCCAGCAGCCCCTGGACAGGGTCCCCCCATGAGCAGTTCTTC. It translates to CASSPWTGSPHEQFF. Full variable domain (missing parts from reference TRBV11-3 and TRBJ2-1): EAGVVQSPRYKIIEKKQPVAFWCNPISGHNTLYWYLQNLGQGPELLIRYENEEAVDDSQLPKDRFSAERLKGVDSTLKIQPAELGDSAVYLCASSPWTGSPHEQFFGPGTRLTVL.

The chain employs TRBV2 and TRBJ1-1; 9 bases fit TRBD1. V was pared by 8 bases and J by 0 bases, with 16 bases of the junction left unmatched. CDR1 and CDR2 (germline): SNHLY, FYNNEI. The CDR3 consists of 18 residues. CDR3: CASGKQGANGLVNTEAFF. DNA of the CDR3: TGTGCCAGCGGAAAACAGGGGGCGAACGGGTTGGTGAACACTGAAGCTTTCTTT.

V and J are TRBV19 and TRBJ1-2; D gene uncertain. The CDR3 length is 15 residues. Germline values: CDR1 LNHDA, CDR2 SQIVND (reference sequence). V lost 3 bases and J 2 bases, leaving 13 bases between the germline ends. The CDR3 loop reads CASSIFGGPNYGYTF. CDR3 bases: TGTGCCAGTAGTATCTTCGGAGGGCCCAACTATGGCTACACCTTC.

The CDR3: CASSSGVNQPQHF. CDR3 nucleotides: TGTGCCAGCAGCTCCGGGGTTAATCAGCCCCAGCATTTT. The chain employs TRBV7-2 and TRBJ1-5, with D unclear. The V end was cut by 4 bases, the J end by 4 bases, with 8 bases between. In germline, CDR1 is SGHTA, CDR2 FQGNSA. The CDR3 consists of 13 residues. Full variable domain (remainder filled in from reference TRBV7-2 and TRBJ1-5): GAGVSQSPSNKVTEKGKDVELRCDPISGHTALYWYRQSLGQGLEFLIYFQGNSAPDKSGLPSDRFSAERTGGSVSTLTIQRTQQEDSAVYLCASSSGVNQPQHFGDGTRLSIL.

V is TRBV19 and J is TRBJ1-1; D may be TRBD1 (5 bases). The CDR3 extends over 13 amino acids. Trimming took off 6 bases at V and 5 bases at J, with 13 bases between the two ends. CDR1 is LNHDA and CDR2 is SQIVND in the germline V gene (reference sequence). The CDR3 DNA reads TGTGCCAGTAGGAACAGGTTGGGTACTGAAGCTTTCTTT. Translated: CASRNRLGTEAFF.

The V gene is TRBV21-1, the J gene TRBJ1-4; the D call TRBD1 from the table was never checked on the DNA. TRBV21-1 is labeled a pseudogene. The CDR3 runs 11 residues. As DNA, the CDR3 is TGTGCCAGCAGGGACAGCGGAAAACTGTTTTTT. Translating it yields CASRDSGKLFF.

The chain couples TRBV24-1 to TRBJ2-7; D might be TRBD1 (5 bases). The CDR3 has 12 amino acids. V was cut by 12 bases and J by 2 bases, with 13 bases left in between. CDR1 KGHDR and CDR2 SFDVKD come from the germline V gene. The CDR3 is CAAPPDTYEQYV. CDR3 nucleotides: TGTGCCGCTCCCCCGGACACCTACGAGCAGTACGTC.